This TCR beta chain originates from a study of OX40 agonist ivuxolimab in advanced cancers. In the study overall: Ivuxolimab, an agonist antibody against OX40 (CD134), was given to patients. Intravenous ivuxolimab at 0.01 to 10 mg/kg was given to patients every 2 weeks.

CDR1 is SGHAT and CDR2 is FQNNGV in the germline V gene. Between the trimmed V and J ends, which lost 2 bases and 3 bases, there was a span of 5 bases. This CDR3 is built from 13 residues. TCRdb's table, derived via immunoSEQ multiplex PCR, lists solely in-frame clones and lacks some. The sample holds approximately 43,000 clones, more than 75% seen once. The sequence came from an adult with an advanced solid tumor such as melanoma, head and neck, liver or kidney cancer. Sequenced here: CD4+ or CD8+ T cells sorted from blood, sampled in a trial of the OX40 agonist ivuxolimab. The chain recombines TRBV11-2 with TRBJ1-5; D is ambiguous. CDR3 in DNA: TGTGCCAGCAGCTTAAGTCTCAATCAGCCCCAGCATTTT. This translates into CASSLSLNQPQHF.